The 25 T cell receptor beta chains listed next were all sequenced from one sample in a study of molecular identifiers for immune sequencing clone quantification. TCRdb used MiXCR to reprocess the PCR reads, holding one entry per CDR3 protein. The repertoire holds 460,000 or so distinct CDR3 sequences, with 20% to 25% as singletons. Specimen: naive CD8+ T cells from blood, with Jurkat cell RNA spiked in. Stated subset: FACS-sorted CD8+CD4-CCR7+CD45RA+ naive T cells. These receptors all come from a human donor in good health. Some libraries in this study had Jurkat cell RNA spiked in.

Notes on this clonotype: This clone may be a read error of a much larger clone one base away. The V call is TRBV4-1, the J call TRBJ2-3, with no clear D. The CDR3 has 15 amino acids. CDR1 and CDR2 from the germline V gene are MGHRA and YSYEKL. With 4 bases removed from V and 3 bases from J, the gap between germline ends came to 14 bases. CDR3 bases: TGCGCCAGCAGCCGAGATGAATTACGGACAGATACGCAGTATTTT. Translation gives CASSRDELRTDTQYF.

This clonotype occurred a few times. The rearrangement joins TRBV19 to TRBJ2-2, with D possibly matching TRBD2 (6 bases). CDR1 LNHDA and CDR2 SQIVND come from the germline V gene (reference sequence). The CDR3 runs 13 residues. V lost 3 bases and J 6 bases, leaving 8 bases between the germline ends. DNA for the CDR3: TGTGCCAGTAGTATCTGGGGGGCCGGGGAGCTGTTTTTT. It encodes CASSIWGAGELFF.

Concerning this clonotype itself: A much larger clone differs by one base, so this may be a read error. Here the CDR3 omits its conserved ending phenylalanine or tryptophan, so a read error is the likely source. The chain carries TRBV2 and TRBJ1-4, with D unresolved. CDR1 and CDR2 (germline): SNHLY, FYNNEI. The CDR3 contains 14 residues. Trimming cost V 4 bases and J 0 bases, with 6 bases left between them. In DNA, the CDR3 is TGTGCCAGCAGTGGGTCCGCAACTAATGAAAAACTGTTTTCT. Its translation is CASSGSATNEKLFS.

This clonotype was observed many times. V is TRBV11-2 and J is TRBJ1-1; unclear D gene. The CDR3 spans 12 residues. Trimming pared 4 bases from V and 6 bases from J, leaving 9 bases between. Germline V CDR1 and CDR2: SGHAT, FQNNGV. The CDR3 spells CASSSQSPEAFF. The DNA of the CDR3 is TGTGCCAGCAGCTCGCAAAGCCCTGAAGCTTTCTTT. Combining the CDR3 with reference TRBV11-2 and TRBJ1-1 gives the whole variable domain EAGVAQSPRYKIIEKRQSVAFWCNPISGHATLYWYQQILGQGPKLLIQFQNNGVVDDSQLPKDRFSAERLKGVDSTLKIQPAKLEDSAVYLCASSSQSPEAFFGQGTRLTVV.

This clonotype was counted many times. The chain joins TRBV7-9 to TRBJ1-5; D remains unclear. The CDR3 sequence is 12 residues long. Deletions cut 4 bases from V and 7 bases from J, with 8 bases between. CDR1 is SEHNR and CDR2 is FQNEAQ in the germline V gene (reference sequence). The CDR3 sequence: CASSSSTQPQHF. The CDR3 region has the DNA TGTGCCAGCAGCTCGTCCACCCAGCCCCAGCATTTT.

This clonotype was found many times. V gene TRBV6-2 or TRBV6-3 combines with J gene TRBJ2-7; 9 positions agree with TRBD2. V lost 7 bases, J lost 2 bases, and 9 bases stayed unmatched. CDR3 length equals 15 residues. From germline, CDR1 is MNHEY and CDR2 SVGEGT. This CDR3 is CASIASGGSTYEQYF. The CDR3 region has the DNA TGTGCCAGCATTGCCAGCGGGGGGTCTACCTACGAGCAGTACTTC.

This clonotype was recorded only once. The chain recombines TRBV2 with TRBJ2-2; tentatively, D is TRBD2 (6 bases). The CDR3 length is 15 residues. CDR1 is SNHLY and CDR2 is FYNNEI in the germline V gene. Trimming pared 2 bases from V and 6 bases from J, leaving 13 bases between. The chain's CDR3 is CASSEYREWAGELFF. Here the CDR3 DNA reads TGTGCCAGCAGTGAATACCGGGAGTGGGCCGGGGAGCTGTTTTTT.

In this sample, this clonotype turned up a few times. As DNA, the CDR3 is TGTGCCAGCAGCTTGAAGGGAGACTCTCTCTCTGGAAACACCATATATTTT. Amino acid sequence: CASSLKGDSLSGNTIYF. The V call is TRBV7-2, the J call TRBJ1-3; D remains ambiguous. The CDR3 is made up of 17 amino acids. Germline CDR1 SGHTA, CDR2 FQGNSA. Trimming cost V 3 bases and J 0 bases, with 15 bases left between them.

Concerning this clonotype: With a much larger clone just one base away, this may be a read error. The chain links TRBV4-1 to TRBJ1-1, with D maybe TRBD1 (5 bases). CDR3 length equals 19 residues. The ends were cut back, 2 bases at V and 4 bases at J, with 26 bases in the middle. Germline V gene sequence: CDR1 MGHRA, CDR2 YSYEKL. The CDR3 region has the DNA TGCGCCAGCAGCCAATTCCCAGGGAACTACGATTCGAGTCCCACTGAAGCTTTCTTT. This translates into CASSQFPGNYDSSPTEAFF.

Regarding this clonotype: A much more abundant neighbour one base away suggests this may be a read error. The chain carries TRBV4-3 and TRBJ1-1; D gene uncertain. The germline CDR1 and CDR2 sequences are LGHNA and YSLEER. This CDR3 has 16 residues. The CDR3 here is CASSQDLWGGRTEASF. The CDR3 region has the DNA TGCGCCAGCAGCCAAGATCTTTGGGGTGGGAGGACTGAAGCTTCCTTT.

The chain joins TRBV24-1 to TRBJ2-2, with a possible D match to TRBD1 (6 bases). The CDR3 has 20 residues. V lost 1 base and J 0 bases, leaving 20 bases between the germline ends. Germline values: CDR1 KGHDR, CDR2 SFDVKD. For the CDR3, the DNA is TGTGCCACCAGTGATTTAGGCCAGGGGAGTATATTAGCGAACACCGGGGAGCTGTTTTTT. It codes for CATSDLGQGSILANTGELFF.

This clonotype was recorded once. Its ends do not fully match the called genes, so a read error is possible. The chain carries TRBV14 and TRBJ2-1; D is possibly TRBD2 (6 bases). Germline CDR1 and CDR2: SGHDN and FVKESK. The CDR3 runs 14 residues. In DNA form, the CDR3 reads TGTGCCAGCGGCCAAGTAACGGGGGTTATTGAGCAGTTCTTC. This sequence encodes CASGQVTGVIEQFF.

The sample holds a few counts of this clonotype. The CDR3 sequence: CASRQWGGLTLGDEQFF. DNA for the CDR3: TGTGCCAGCAGACAATGGGGGGGACTGACCCTCGGCGATGAGCAGTTCTTC. V and J are TRBV11-2 and TRBJ2-1; TRBD2 matches 7 bases. V shed 6 bases, J shed 8 bases, and the junction held 19 bases outside the gene matches. The CDR3 covers 17 residues. CDR1 and CDR2 from the germline V gene are SGHAT and FQNNGV.

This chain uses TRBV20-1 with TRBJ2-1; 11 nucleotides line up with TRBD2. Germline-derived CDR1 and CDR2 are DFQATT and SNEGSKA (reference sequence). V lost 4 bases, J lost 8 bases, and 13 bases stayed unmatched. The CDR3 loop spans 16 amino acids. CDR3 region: CSATKLAGVSGDEQFF. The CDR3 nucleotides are TGCAGTGCTACGAAACTAGCGGGAGTCTCCGGGGATGAGCAGTTCTTC.

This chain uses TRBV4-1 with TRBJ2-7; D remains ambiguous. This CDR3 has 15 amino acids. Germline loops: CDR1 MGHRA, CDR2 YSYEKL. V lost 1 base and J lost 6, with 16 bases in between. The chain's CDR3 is CASSQGEPIPGEQYF. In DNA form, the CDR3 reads TGCGCCAGCAGCCAAGGAGAACCTATACCCGGCGAGCAGTACTTC.

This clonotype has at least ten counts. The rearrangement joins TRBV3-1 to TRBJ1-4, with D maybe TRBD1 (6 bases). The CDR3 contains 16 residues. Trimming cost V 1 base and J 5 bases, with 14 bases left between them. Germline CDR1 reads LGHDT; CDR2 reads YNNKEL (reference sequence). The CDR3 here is CASSQGGTQWNEKLFF. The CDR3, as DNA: TGTGCCAGCAGCCAAGGAGGGACACAGTGGAATGAAAAACTGTTTTTT.

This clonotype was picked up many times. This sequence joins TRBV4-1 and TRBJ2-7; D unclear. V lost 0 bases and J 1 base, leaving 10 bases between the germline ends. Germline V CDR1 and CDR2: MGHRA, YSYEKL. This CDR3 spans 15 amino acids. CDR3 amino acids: CASSQETFGSYEQYF. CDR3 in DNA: TGCGCCAGCAGCCAAGAGACATTTGGGTCCTACGAGCAGTACTTC.

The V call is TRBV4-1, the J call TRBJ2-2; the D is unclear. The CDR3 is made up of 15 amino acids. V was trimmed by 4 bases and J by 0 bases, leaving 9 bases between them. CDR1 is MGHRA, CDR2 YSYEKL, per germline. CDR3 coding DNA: TGCGCCAGCAGCCTAAATACAGCGAACACCGGGGAGCTGTTTTTT. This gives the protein CASSLNTANTGELFF.

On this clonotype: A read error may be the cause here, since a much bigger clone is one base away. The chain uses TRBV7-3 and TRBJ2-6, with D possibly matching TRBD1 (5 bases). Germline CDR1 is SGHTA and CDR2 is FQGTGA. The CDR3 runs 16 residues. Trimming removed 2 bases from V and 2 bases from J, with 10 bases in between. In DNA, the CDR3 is TGTGCCAGCAGCTTAGGGGCTGGGGCTGGGGCCAACGTCCTGACTTTC. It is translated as CASSLGAGAGANVLTF.

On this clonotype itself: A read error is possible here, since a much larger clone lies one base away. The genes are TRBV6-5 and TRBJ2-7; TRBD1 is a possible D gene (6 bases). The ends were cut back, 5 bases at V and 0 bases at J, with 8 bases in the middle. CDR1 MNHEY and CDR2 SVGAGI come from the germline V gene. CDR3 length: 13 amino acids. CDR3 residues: CASSGDNSYEQYF. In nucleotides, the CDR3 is TGTGCCAGCAGTGGGGACAACTCCTACGAGCAGTACTTC.

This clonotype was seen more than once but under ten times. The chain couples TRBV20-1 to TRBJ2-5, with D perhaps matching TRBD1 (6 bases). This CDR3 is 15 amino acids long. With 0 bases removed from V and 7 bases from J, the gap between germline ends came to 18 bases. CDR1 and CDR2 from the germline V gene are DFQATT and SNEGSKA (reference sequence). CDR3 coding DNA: TGCAGTGCTAGAGATGGGGGCCAAGCAGGGGCGACCCAGTACTTC. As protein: CSARDGGQAGATQYF.

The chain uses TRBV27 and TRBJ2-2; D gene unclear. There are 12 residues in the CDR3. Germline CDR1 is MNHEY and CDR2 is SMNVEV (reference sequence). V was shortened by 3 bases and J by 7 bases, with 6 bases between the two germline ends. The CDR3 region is CASSFIGGELFF. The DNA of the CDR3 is TGTGCCAGCAGTTTCATAGGCGGGGAGCTGTTTTTT.

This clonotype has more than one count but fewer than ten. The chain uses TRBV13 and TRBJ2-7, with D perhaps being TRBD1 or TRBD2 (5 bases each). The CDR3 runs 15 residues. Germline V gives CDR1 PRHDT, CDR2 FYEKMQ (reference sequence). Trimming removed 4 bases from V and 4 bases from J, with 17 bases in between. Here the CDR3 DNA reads TGTGCCAGCAGCTATAATCAGAGGGGTCTGTACGAGCAGTACTTC. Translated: CASSYNQRGLYEQYF. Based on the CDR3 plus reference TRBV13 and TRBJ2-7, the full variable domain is AAGVIQSPRHLIKEKRETATLKCYPIPRHDTVYWYQQGPGQDPQFLISFYEKMQSDKGSIPDRFSAQQFSDYHSELNMSSLELGDSALYFCASSYNQRGLYEQYFGPGTRLTVT.

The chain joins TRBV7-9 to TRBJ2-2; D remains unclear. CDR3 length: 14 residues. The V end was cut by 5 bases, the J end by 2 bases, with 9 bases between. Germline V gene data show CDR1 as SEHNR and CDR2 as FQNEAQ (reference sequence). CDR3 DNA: TGTGCCAGCAGCCCCGACACAAACACCGGGGAGCTGTTTTTT. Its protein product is CASSPDTNTGELFF.

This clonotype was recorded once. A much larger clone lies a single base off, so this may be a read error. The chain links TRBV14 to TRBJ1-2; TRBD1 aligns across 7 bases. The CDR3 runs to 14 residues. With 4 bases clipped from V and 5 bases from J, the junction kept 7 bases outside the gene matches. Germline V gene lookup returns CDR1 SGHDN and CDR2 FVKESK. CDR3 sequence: CASSLFGTAYGYTF. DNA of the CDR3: TGTGCCAGCAGCCTCTTCGGGACAGCATATGGCTACACCTTC.